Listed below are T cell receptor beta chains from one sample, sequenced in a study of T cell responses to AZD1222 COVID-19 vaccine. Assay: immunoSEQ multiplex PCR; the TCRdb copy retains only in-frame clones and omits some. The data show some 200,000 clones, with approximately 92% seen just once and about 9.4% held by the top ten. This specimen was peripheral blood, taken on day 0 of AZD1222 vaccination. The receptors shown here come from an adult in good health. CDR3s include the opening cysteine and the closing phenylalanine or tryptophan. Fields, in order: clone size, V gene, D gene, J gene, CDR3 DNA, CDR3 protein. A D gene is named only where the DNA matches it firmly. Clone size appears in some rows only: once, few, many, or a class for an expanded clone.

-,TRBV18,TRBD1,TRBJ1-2,TGTGCCAGCTCACCACCGACAGGGGGTGGTGGCTACACCTTC,CASSPPTGGGGYTF
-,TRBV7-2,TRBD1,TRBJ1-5,TGTGCCAGCAGCTGGAGACAGGGGGATCAGCCCCAGCATTTT,CASSWRQGDQPQHF
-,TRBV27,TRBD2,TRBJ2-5,TGTGCCAGCAGTCAGCTAGCGGGAGGGCTGGAGACCCAGTACTTC,CASSQLAGGLETQYF
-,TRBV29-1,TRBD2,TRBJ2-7,TGCAGCGTTGATACCTCTGGGACTAGCGGGAGCTACGAGCAGTACTTC,CSVDTSGTSGSYEQYF
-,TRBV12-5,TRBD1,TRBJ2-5,TGTGCTAGTGGTTCCCAGGGGGATGGAGAGACCCAGTACTTC,CASGSQGDGETQYF
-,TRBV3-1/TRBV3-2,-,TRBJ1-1,TGTGCCAGCAGCCAGAGGGTCACTGAAGCTTTCTTT,CASSQRVTEAFF
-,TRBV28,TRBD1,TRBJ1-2,TGTGCCAGCAGTGAGACAGGGGGAGTGTATGGCTACACCTTC,CASSETGGVYGYTF
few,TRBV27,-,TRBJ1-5,TGTGCCAGCAGTTACGGTGAGGGCAGGGATAGCAATCAGCCCCAGCATTTT,CASSYGEGRDSNQPQHF
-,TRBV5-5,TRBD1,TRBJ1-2,TGTGCCAGCAGCTCTCCACCCGGACAGGGGGATGGCTACACCTTC,CASSSPPGQGDGYTF
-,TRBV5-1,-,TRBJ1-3,TGCGCCAGCAGCTTGGACGGAGCCTCTGGAAACACCATATATTTT,CASSLDGASGNTIYF
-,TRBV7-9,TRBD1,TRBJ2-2,TGTGCCAGCAGAAGTTGGGACAGGGAAAGACCTGCCACCGGGGAGCTGTTTTTT,CASRSWDRERPATGELFF